The TCR beta chain under discussion was sequenced for a study of cytomegalovirus exposure and HLA in healthy donors. Trimming left V 3 bases short and J 2 bases short, with 18 bases between. Germline V lookup: CDR1 SGHRS, CDR2 YFSETQ. CDR3 length: 16 amino acids. Produced via immunoSEQ multiplex PCR; TCRdb's table is partial and in-frame only. The repertoire has roughly 330,000 clones, roughly 87% of them found once; the top ten carry over 1%. The sample was PBMCs. The receptor's source is a woman in her thirties in good health and CMV-seropositive. The V and J genes are TRBV5-1 and TRBJ2-7; D call uncertain. The CDR3 here is CASSSRKNGWTYEQYF. The CDR3 DNA reads TGCGCCAGCAGCTCCCGCAAGAACGGATGGACCTACGAGCAGTACTTC.